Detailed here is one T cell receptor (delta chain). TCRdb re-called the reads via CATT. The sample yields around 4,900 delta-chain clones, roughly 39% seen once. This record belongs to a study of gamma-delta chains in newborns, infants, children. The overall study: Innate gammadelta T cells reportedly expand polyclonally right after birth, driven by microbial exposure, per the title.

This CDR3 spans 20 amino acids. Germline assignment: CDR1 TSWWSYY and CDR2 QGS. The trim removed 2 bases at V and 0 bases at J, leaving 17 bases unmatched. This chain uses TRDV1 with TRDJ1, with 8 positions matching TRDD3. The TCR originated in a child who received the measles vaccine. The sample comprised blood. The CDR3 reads CALGEGPMCYWGSNTDKLIF. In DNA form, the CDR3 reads TGTGCTCTTGGGGAAGGTCCTATGTGTTACTGGGGGTCGAACACCGATAAACTCATCTTT.